The clone carrying this T cell receptor (beta chain) was observed a handful of times. Its target is unknown. The data stem from a study of response to subunit inactivated influenza vaccine. General study results and limits: The authors suggested that few new T cells are recruited per seasonal influenza vaccination.

TCRdb fed the RT-PCR reads into MiXCR, producing one record per CDR3 protein. The data contain 650,000 or so distinct CDR3 sequences, about 14% of them singletons. The source of this sequence is a man between 45 and 60 years old who received an inactivated influenza vaccine. Sequencing was performed on PBMCs from blood, taken about 14 days before vaccination.

CDR3 residues: CASSGTGGTYEQYF. The CDR3, as DNA: TGTGCCAGCAGCGGGACAGGGGGAACCTACGAGCAGTACTTC. This sequence joins TRBV25-1 and TRBJ2-7; 11 bases are a match to TRBD1. V dropped 6 bases and J dropped 2; count of bases not matched to a gene: 3. Germline assignment: CDR1 MGHDK and CDR2 SYGVNS. The CDR3 has 14 amino acids.